This T cell receptor (beta chain) derives from a study of tumor-infiltrating lymphocytes in oesophageal squamous cell carcinoma. Germline CDR1 SGHVS, CDR2 FQNEAQ. This CDR3 has 12 residues. Many counts were recorded for this clonotype. Using its own MiXCR run on the PCR reads, TCRdb lists one record per CDR3 protein. The repertoire holds 15,000 to 20,000 distinct CDR3 sequences, with roughly 45% as singletons. V gene TRBV7-8 combines with J gene TRBJ2-1; D possibly corresponds to TRBD1 (5 bases). The J call may be mistaken, given a closer DNA end match to TRBJ2-7. Material: blood. The receptor comes from a female donor with esophageal squamous cell carcinoma. Here the CDR3 DNA reads TGTGCCAGCAGAACAGGACCCTACGAGCAGTACTTC. Translated: CASRTGPYEQYF.